The TCR beta chain under discussion was sequenced for a study of T cell changes during pregnancy in multiple sclerosis (dated by TCRdb to between 2018 and 2021). Background on the whole study: The study looked at changes in the T cell repertoire across pregnancy in women with multiple sclerosis.

The CDR3 runs 13 amino acids, cysteine and phenylalanine included. Only the CDR3 DNA stays, 39 bases, in frame from base 1. Between the V and J ends, shortened by 6 bases and 4 bases respectively, the junction contains 9 bases. CDR1 and CDR2 were assigned from the germline V gene as SNHLY and FYNNEI. Notes on this clone: Its antigen has not been determined. Base qualities are not at hand, and no much larger clone is one base apart.

The library was obtained by the immunoSEQ multiplex PCR assay. Drawn from immuneACCESS, this table holds only the in-frame rearrangements with V and J called that TCRdb kept. Clones are partly lost; checked studies trace under half to an unresolved V gene and leave the rest unexplained. The table for this sample lists fewer than 150,000 clones; about 95% of them were counted only once. The ten largest clones add up to less than 0.55% of the sample. The chain couples TRBV2 to TRBJ2-2; perhaps TRBD2 is the D gene, with 5 bases matching. The sample consisted of peripheral blood, taken after pregnancy. This TCR was sampled from a female donor with multiple sclerosis, enrolled in a pregnancy study. CDR3 sequence: CASRPDFTGELFF. The DNA is as follows: TGTGCCAGCAGGCCGGACTTCACCGGGGAGCTGTTTTTT.